The 22 T cell receptor beta chains presented below share a single source sample, sequenced in a study of T cells after yellow fever vaccination. Each CDR3 protein gets one entry after TCRdb re-called the 5' RACE reads with MiXCR. The table shows 95,000 to 150,000 distinct CDR3 sequences, with around 7.7% occurring only once. The source was CD4+ T cells sorted from PBMCs, collected 10 to 11 days after the first yellow fever vaccination. These receptors were taken from a man between 18 and 35 years old who received the YFV17D yellow fever vaccine.

This sequence joins TRBV5-8 and TRBJ2-7; TRBD2 might be the D (5 bases). The length of the CDR3 is 13 residues. CDR1 SGHTS and CDR2 YDEGEE come from the germline V gene. V gave up 7 bases and J gave up 3 bases, with 14 bases separating them. The CDR3 region is CASGPGNLYEQYV. CDR3 coding DNA: TGTGCCAGCGGCCCCGGGAACCTCTACGAGCAGTACGTC.

This clonotype was observed many times. This chain connects TRBV5-1 to TRBJ1-1; possible D gene TRBD1, 5 bases. Trimming removed 1 base at V and 1 base at J, with 8 bases between. The CDR3 covers 14 residues. CDR1 and CDR2 from the germline V gene are SGHRS and YFSETQ. CDR3 in DNA: TGCGCCAGCAGCTTGCAGGGACCGAACACTGAAGCTTTCTTT. Protein sequence: CASSLQGPNTEAFF.

This clonotype has at least ten counts. The chain recombines TRBV4-3 with TRBJ2-3; the D call may be TRBD1 or TRBD2 (5 bases each). In germline, CDR1 is LGHNA, CDR2 YSLEER. The V end lost 0 bases, the J end lost 6 bases, and 7 bases lay between the germline ends. This CDR3 contains 13 residues. CDR3 residues: CASSQDWGDTQYF. The CDR3 region has the DNA TGCGCCAGCAGCCAAGATTGGGGGGATACGCAGTATTTT.

This clonotype was found many times. The chain employs TRBV4-1 and TRBJ2-7, with D tentatively TRBD1 (6 bases). V shed 3 bases and J shed 4 bases, with 19 bases lying between them. The CDR3 is 16 amino acids. Germline assignment: CDR1 MGHRA and CDR2 YSYEKL. The DNA of the CDR3 is TGCGCCAGCAGCCAGTCCAACGTGGGGACACCATACGAGCAGTACTTC. Protein: CASSQSNVGTPYEQYF.

This clonotype was recorded many times. The gene calls are TRBV6-1 and TRBJ1-5; D not resolved. The CDR3 length is 14 residues. Germline CDR1 and CDR2: MNHNS and SASEGT. V was pared by 6 bases and J by 0 bases, with 9 bases between. The CDR3 is CASRPEYSNQPQHF. For the CDR3, the DNA is TGTGCCAGCAGGCCGGAGTATAGCAATCAGCCCCAGCATTTT.

At least ten counts were recorded for this clonotype. This chain connects TRBV9 to TRBJ1-2, with 7 bases identical to TRBD1. Germline lookup yields CDR1 SGDLS and CDR2 YYNGEE. V lost 4 bases to trimming and J lost 3 bases; unmatched junction nucleotides: 9. CDR3 length equals 15 residues. CDR3 in amino acids: CASSTGVGYYYGYTF. The CDR3, as DNA: TGTGCCAGCAGCACAGGGGTGGGGTATTACTATGGCTACACCTTC.

In this sample, this clonotype turned up many times. It is likely a read error, because the conserved phenylalanine at the end of the CDR3 is missing. The limits of the CDR3 on the DNA are not certain, so only TCRdb's listed CDR3 is given. The chain joins TRBV6-2 or TRBV6-3 to TRBJ2-1; the table's D call, TRBD1, has no DNA check behind it. Per the germline V gene, CDR1 is MNHEY and CDR2 is SVGEGT. Termini included, the CDR3 measures 14 amino acids. This CDR3 is CASRRTGVTSPSEI.

The V and J genes are TRBV7-9 and TRBJ2-2; D assignment may be TRBD1 or TRBD2 (5 bases each). Trimming shortened V by 5 bases and J by 1 base, and 11 bases separated the two germline ends. The CDR3 totals 15 residues. Germline-derived CDR1 and CDR2 are SEHNR and FQNEAQ (reference sequence). This CDR3 reads CASSPGRLNTGELFF. CDR3 coding DNA: TGTGCCAGCAGCCCGGGACGGTTGAACACCGGGGAGCTGTTTTTT.

This clonotype was seen ten or more times. The rearrangement joins TRBV6-5 to TRBJ1-6; TRBD1 matches 8 bases. The CDR3 extends over 14 amino acids. The germline V gene encodes CDR1 MNHEY and CDR2 SVGAGI. The junction had 6 bases not matched to a gene; V was cut back by 4 bases and J by 10 bases. CDR3 amino acids: CASSSRGPGSPLHF. CDR3 nucleotides: TGTGCCAGCAGTTCCAGGGGGCCAGGGTCACCCCTCCACTTT.

The rearrangement links TRBV7-2 to TRBJ2-7, with D unclear. Germline V gene sequence: CDR1 SGHTA, CDR2 FQGNSA. The CDR3 is 13 residues long. Trimming stripped 4 bases from V and 6 bases from J, with 13 bases between. The CDR3 nucleotides are TGTGCCAGCAGCTCCTCGATGGCCGGCGAGCAGTACGTC. Translated, it gives CASSSSMAGEQYV.

This clonotype was found many times. The V and J genes are TRBV25-1 and TRBJ1-6; 8 bases are a match to TRBD1. Germline values: CDR1 MGHDK, CDR2 SYGVNS. The junction had 3 bases not matched to a gene; V was cut back by 1 base and J by 7 bases. CDR3 length equals 15 residues. The CDR3 nucleotides read TGTGCCAGCAGTGAATTGGACAGGGAAAATTCACCCCTCCACTTT. This sequence encodes CASSELDRENSPLHF.

This clonotype has a count of ten or more. V is TRBV6-2 or TRBV6-3 and J is TRBJ2-1, with a weak D call TRBD2 (6 bases). The V end lost 0 bases, the J end lost 3 bases, and 12 bases lay between the germline ends. Germline CDR1 and CDR2: MNHEY and SVGEGT. The CDR3 has 16 residues. The CDR3 loop reads CASSYSGGVGYNEQFF. DNA of the CDR3: TGTGCCAGCAGTTACTCGGGCGGGGTCGGCTACAATGAGCAGTTCTTC.

The CDR3: CASSQGSARGSNQPQHF. The CDR3 coding sequence is TGCGCCAGCAGCCAAGGTTCCGCCAGGGGCAGCAATCAGCCCCAGCATTTT. The chain joins TRBV4-1 to TRBJ1-5, with a possible D match to TRBD1 (6 bases). V was pared by 1 base and J by 1 base, with 14 bases between. The CDR3 consists of 17 residues. Germline CDR1 reads MGHRA; CDR2 reads YSYEKL.

This clonotype was picked up many times. The chain has TRBV9 and TRBJ1-1; D unclear. CDR1 and CDR2 from the germline V gene are SGDLS and YYNGEE. The ends were cut back, 4 bases at V and 3 bases at J, with 7 bases in the middle. There are 12 residues in the CDR3. The CDR3 region is CASSPVYTEAFF. CDR3 DNA: TGTGCCAGCAGCCCAGTGTACACTGAAGCTTTCTTT. The full variable domain, rest sourced from reference TRBV9 and TRBJ1-1, is DSGVTQTPKHLITATGQRVTLRCSPRSGDLSVYWYQQSLDQGLQFLIQYYNGEERAKGNILERFSAQQFPDLHSELNLSSLELGDSALYFCASSPVYTEAFFGQGTRLTVV.

This clonotype was seen repeatedly, ten times or more. This chain uses TRBV5-1 with TRBJ2-5; perhaps TRBD2 as D (5 bases). CDR1 SGHRS and CDR2 YFSETQ come from the germline V gene. This CDR3 spans 13 amino acids. V lost 3 bases and J 5 bases, leaving 11 bases between the germline ends. CDR3 protein: CASSSEAAETQYF. The CDR3 region has the DNA TGCGCCAGCAGCTCTGAAGCGGCGGAGACCCAGTACTTC.

V is TRBV6-5 and J is TRBJ2-2, with 9 bases fitting TRBD2. Germline V gene sequence: CDR1 MNHEY, CDR2 SVGAGI. The J segment lost 7 bases and the V segment lost 5 bases, leaving 14 bases of the junction unmatched. CDR3 size: 17 residues. CDR3 protein: CASSHHSGLARIGELFF. The DNA for the CDR3 is TGTGCCAGCAGTCACCACTCGGGACTAGCTAGGATCGGGGAGCTGTTTTTT.

In its sample, this clonotype was seen a few times. V usage is TRBV9 and J usage is TRBJ1-1; no definite D call. CDR3 size: 13 residues. CDR1 and CDR2 (germline): SGDLS, YYNGEE. V lost 4 bases, J lost 4 bases, and 11 bases lay in between. The CDR3 nucleotides read TGTGCCAGCAGCCCGCGCCCGGGCACTGAAGCTTTCTTT. Protein sequence: CASSPRPGTEAFF.

In this sample, this clonotype turned up many times. The chain carries TRBV10-1 and TRBJ2-3; 8 nucleotides line up with TRBD2. Germline CDR1 is WNHNN and CDR2 is SYGVQD (reference sequence). The J segment lost 6 bases and the V segment lost 4 bases, leaving 12 bases of the junction unmatched. This CDR3 has 16 residues. CDR3 amino acids: CASSGRLSSSGDTQYF. CDR3 DNA: TGCGCCAGCAGTGGCCGCTTGTCATCTAGCGGGGATACGCAGTATTTT.

In this sample, this clonotype turned up a few times. The chain uses TRBV6-5 and TRBJ2-3; perhaps TRBD2 as D (6 bases). The CDR3 is made up of 15 amino acids. V lost 2 bases and J lost 0, with 9 bases in between. The V gene's germline CDR1 is MNHEY and CDR2 SVGAGI. As DNA, the CDR3 is TGTGCCAGCAGTTACGGGCGGGAAAGCACAGATACGCAGTATTTT. Translated, it gives CASSYGRESTDTQYF.

Only a few counts were recorded for this clonotype. V is TRBV11-2 and J is TRBJ1-2, with D possibly TRBD1 on 6 matching bases. Germline V lookup: CDR1 SGHAT, CDR2 FQNNGV. CDR3 length: 16 residues. With 5 bases removed from V and 3 bases from J, the gap between germline ends came to 19 bases. The CDR3 reads CASSLLTGPKDYGYTF. The CDR3 coding sequence is TGTGCCAGCAGCCTACTTACAGGGCCGAAGGACTATGGCTACACCTTC.

This clonotype was detected many times. The rearrangement joins TRBV4-1 to TRBJ2-7; possible D gene TRBD1, 6 bases. Trimming cost V 2 bases and J 1 base, with 21 bases left between them. Germline loops: CDR1 MGHRA, CDR2 YSYEKL. This CDR3 has 18 amino acids. Here the CDR3 reads CASSQPRPLYRESYEQYF. CDR3 DNA: TGCGCCAGCAGCCAACCGAGGCCCCTTTACAGGGAATCCTACGAGCAGTACTTC.

V gene TRBV11-2 combines with J gene TRBJ2-7; 14 positions agree with TRBD2. The CDR3 contains 20 residues. Germline CDR1 SGHAT, CDR2 FQNNGV. After removal of 1 base from V and 1 base from J, the junction contained 12 bases not matched to a gene. The CDR3 here is CASSLGSGTSGGELSYEQYF. In nucleotides, the CDR3 is TGTGCCAGCAGCTTAGGGTCCGGGACTAGCGGGGGCGAACTATCCTACGAGCAGTACTTC.